These T cell receptor beta chains were read from a single sample in a study of blood T cell repertoires in COVID-19. Assay: immunoSEQ multiplex PCR; the TCRdb copy retains only in-frame clones and omits some. The table lists approximately 390,000 clones, 85% to 90% of them singletons. The sample consisted of peripheral blood. The origin of the receptors is a young man with active or convalescent COVID-19. The CDR3 runs from the conserved cysteine through the conserved F or W. A D gene is named only where the DNA matches it firmly. Where a row states a size, it is once, few, many or the class of an expanded clone; other rows omit it.

>TRBJ1-6|-|-|TRBV6-1
TGTGCCAGCAGTGATTCGGAGGAGGCTTCACCCCTCCACTTT
CASSDSEEASPLHF
>TRBJ2-1|-|once|TRBV27
TGTGCCAGCAGTTCCGGGTGGGATGAGCAGTTCTTC
CASSSGWDEQFF
>TRBJ1-4|TRBD1|-|TRBV11-1
TGTGCCAGCAGCGTAGACAGGGGGCCGAATGAAAAACTGTTTTTT
CASSVDRGPNEKLFF
>TRBJ2-4|-|once|TRBV15
TGTGCCACCAGCAGAGATCGGGTCGGACTAGCCAAAAACATTCAGTACTTC
CATSRDRVGLAKNIQYF
>TRBJ1-2|-|-|TRBV6-1
TGTGCCAGCAGTGACCCCTCCGACAGGTACTATGGCTACACCTTC
CASSDPSDRYYGYTF
>TRBJ2-7|TRBD1|-|TRBV19
TGTGCCAGTAGTCTCCGGGACAGGACCTCGGAGCAGTACTTC
CASSLRDRTSEQYF
>TRBJ2-7|-|-|TRBV10-3
TGTGCCATCAGCGAAGGGTTAAGCGGAACCTACGAGCAGTACTTC
CAISEGLSGTYEQYF
>TRBJ1-2|TRBD1|-|TRBV11-3
TGTGCCAGCAGCTTAGCGACCGGGACAGGGTCGCTATTTGGCTACACCTTC
CASSLATGTGSLFGYTF
>TRBJ2-2|-|-|TRBV11-2
TGTGCCAGCAGCTTAGGGACAGCGATTACCGGGGAGCTGTTTTTT
CASSLGTAITGELFF
>TRBJ1-4|-|-|TRBV28
TGTGCCAGCAGTCCCCGGGGGGGACCTAATGAAAAACTGTTTTTT
CASSPRGGPNEKLFF
>TRBJ2-7|TRBD1|-|TRBV18
TGTGCCAGCTCACTCGAGGGGCAGGGGGCTCCCTACGAGCAGTACTTC
CASSLEGQGAPYEQYF
>TRBJ2-1|-|-|TRBV7-2
TGTGCCAGCAGCTTCCGTGCACAGGGGAGCGGGGGAAGTTACAATGAGCAGTTCTTC
CASSFRAQGSGGSYNEQFF
>TRBJ1-1|-|-|TRBV7-9
TGTGCCAGCAGCACCCTACGGGGGAGGCCTGAAGCTTTCTTT
CASSTLRGRPEAFF
>TRBJ1-5|-|-|TRBV18
TGTGCCAGCTCACCACCGGGCCAGGGCAATCAGCCCCAGCATTTT
CASSPPGQGNQPQHF
>TRBJ2-3|TRBD2|-|TRBV6-2/TRBV6-3
TGTGCCAGCAGTTATCCCATTAGCGGGACGGCAGATACGCAGTATTTT
CASSYPISGTADTQYF
>TRBJ2-1|TRBD1|-|TRBV5-8
TGTGCCAGCAGCCCGACAGGGGGATTGGGGAATGAGCAGTTCTTC
CASSPTGGLGNEQFF
>TRBJ1-2|-|once|TRBV7-2
TGTGCCAGCAGCTTAGACAGAACCTATGGCTACACCTTC
CASSLDRTYGYTF
>TRBJ2-3|-|-|TRBV6-1
TGTGCCAGCAGTGAAGGAGGGCCCTTAAGCACAGATACGCAGTATTTT
CASSEGGPLSTDTQYF
>TRBJ2-5|TRBD1|-|TRBV5-4
TGTGCCAGCAGCTTGGCGGGACAGGGGGAGACCCAGTACTTC
CASSLAGQGETQYF
>TRBJ2-2|TRBD2|few|TRBV28
TGTGCCAGCAGTTCCGGGACTAGCGCCGGCACCGGGGAGCTGTTTTTT
CASSSGTSAGTGELFF
>TRBJ2-1|TRBD1|-|TRBV28
TGTGCCAGCAGTTTTTGGAACAGGGGCAATGAGCAGTTCTTC
CASSFWNRGNEQFF
>TRBJ1-5|TRBD1|-|TRBV28
TGTGCCAGCGGGACAGCTAGCAATCAGCCCCAGCATTTT
CASGTASNQPQHF
>TRBJ1-2|TRBD1|-|TRBV10-3
TGTGCCATCAGTGACCGCGGTGGCAGGGGGATGGATGGCTACACCTTC
CAISDRGGRGMDGYTF
>TRBJ2-7|-|once|TRBV4-2
TGTGCCAGCAGCCAAGAACCGACACCACCCGGGGGAAGCTACGAGCAGTACTTC
CASSQEPTPPGGSYEQYF
>TRBJ2-4|TRBD2|-|TRBV27
TGTGCCAGCAGGGAAGGACTAGCGGGAGCTTACATTCAGTACTTC
CASREGLAGAYIQYF
>TRBJ1-1|TRBD1|once|TRBV5-4
TGTGCCAGCAGCTTGACAGGGGGCCACACTGAAGCTTTCTTT
CASSLTGGHTEAFF
>TRBJ2-7|-|once|TRBV6-4
TGTGCCAGCAGTGACTCGACTACTTGGTCGTTACACGAGCAGTACTTC
CASSDSTTWSLHEQYF
>TRBJ2-5|-|-|TRBV28
TGTGCCAGCAGTTTCCCGGACACGGGCCTTGGGTCGTCCCAGTACTTC
CASSFPDTGLGSSQYF
>TRBJ2-3|TRBD2|-|TRBV7-8
TGTGCCAGCAGCGCCTCGACTAGCGGGAGATCAGATACGCAGTATTTT
CASSASTSGRSDTQYF
>TRBJ1-5|-|-|TRBV27
TGTGCCAGCAGTTTAGACTACAATCAGCCCCAGCATTTT
CASSLDYNQPQHF
>TRBJ1-5|-|-|TRBV5-6
TGTGCCAGCAGCTTGGGTCCCGATCAGCCCCAGCATTTT
CASSLGPDQPQHF
>TRBJ1-1|-|-|TRBV6-5
TGTGCCAGCAGTAGAAGCCCCGCAGGGAACACTGAAGCTTTCTTT
CASSRSPAGNTEAFF
>TRBJ2-4|TRBD2|once|TRBV7-2
TGTGCCAGCAGCCAAGATAACCTCGGGGGGATTCAGTACTTC
CASSQDNLGGIQYF
>TRBJ1-4|-|-|TRBV28
TGTGCCAGCAGTTTATTCGGCGGGCGAAATGAAAAACTGTTTTTT
CASSLFGGRNEKLFF
>TRBJ1-6|-|few|TRBV15
TGTGCCACCAGCAGGGACTTAAATAAGGGCCCGTCACCCCTCCACTTT
CATSRDLNKGPSPLHF
>TRBJ1-2|TRBD1|-|TRBV6-2/TRBV6-3
TGTGCCAGCAGCCGAGAAGGACAGGGGGGATATGGCTACACCTTC
CASSREGQGGYGYTF
>TRBJ1-6|TRBD1|-|TRBV6-5
TGTGCCAGCACCGGACAGGAGTATAATTCACCCCTCCACTTT
CASTGQEYNSPLHF
>TRBJ1-2|-|-|TRBV6-1
TGTGCCAGCAGTGAACTACTCCCCTATGGCTACACCTTC
CASSELLPYGYTF
>TRBJ1-4|-|-|TRBV18
TGTGCCAGCTCACCAGGGCAGTTTAATGAAAAACTGTTTTTT
CASSPGQFNEKLFF
>TRBJ1-5|-|-|TRBV7-2
TGTGCCAGCAGCTTACGGCGGGGCCAGCCCCAGCATTTT
CASSLRRGQPQHF